These 3 T cell receptor beta chains were sequenced from one sample in a study of low-dose radiotherapy and immunotherapy resistance in tumors. Time point of the sample: before trial treatment. Primers targeting TRAV and TRBV primed first-strand cDNA, covering alpha and beta chains. With a V-primer adapter and a constant-region primer, TCRs were amplified for approximately 20 PCR cycles. TCRdb redid the calling of the reads with MiXCR, one entry per CDR3 protein. The sample shows 57,000 or so distinct CDR3 sequences, around 25% of them seen only once. This sample comprised PBMCs, obtained before treatment. The origin of the receptors is a male donor with prostate cancer.

This clonotype was observed a handful of times. A far more abundant clone sits one base away, making this likely a read error. This chain links TRBV6-2 or TRBV6-3 with TRBJ2-7, with unresolved D. The CDR3 covers 14 residues. Germline CDR1 reads MNHEY; CDR2 reads SVGEGT. Trimming took 7 bases from V and 7 from J, leaving 20 bases between them. The CDR3: CASISVNSYNEQYF. The CDR3 DNA reads as TGTGCCAGCATCTCCGTGAACTCCTACAATGAGCAGTACTTC.

This clonotype was seen at least ten times. This chain uses TRBV5-3 with TRBJ2-1; 8 nucleotides match TRBD2. TRBV5-3 is an ORF, and what it does is uncertain. There are 15 residues in the CDR3. Trimming removed 8 bases from V and 3 bases from J; junction bases left unmatched: 10. The CDR3 DNA reads TGTGCCAGCAGCCGAGGGACTAGGAGCTACAATGAGCAGTTCTTC. This sequence encodes CASSRGTRSYNEQFF.

This clonotype was seen only a few times. The chain combines TRBV3-1 with TRBJ2-5, with TRBD1 identical over 7 bases. The CDR3 covers 13 residues. The V gene's germline CDR1 is LGHDT and CDR2 YNNKEL (reference sequence). The J segment lost 4 bases and the V segment lost 4 bases, leaving 3 bases of the junction unmatched. CDR3 coding DNA: TGTGCCAGCAGCCTGAACAGGGGAGAGACCCAGTACTTC. It translates to CASSLNRGETQYF.